This T cell receptor (beta chain) was sequenced for a study of blood T cell repertoires in COVID-19. The wider study: The study drew acute and convalescent COVID-19 samples from the United States, Italy and Spain. Sources were T cells, B-cell-depleted T cells, or PBMCs; the material itself was cDNA or gDNA.

In the authors' workflow: Reference gene primers were amplified, and this amplification served to estimate nucleated cell counts. The method was immunoSEQ multiplex PCR; TCRdb's version includes in-frame clones alone and lacks a portion of them. The D gene and trimming were derived from the DNA, and the V and J assignments and clone size from that table. This table has 50,000 to 75,000 clones, around 77% appearing once. This CDR3 region has 12 residues. CDR1 and CDR2 from the germline V gene are MNHEY and SMNVEV (reference sequence). Trimming stripped 5 bases from V and 10 bases from J, with 14 bases between.

Input material: peripheral blood. This sequence originates from a man at least 80 years old with active or convalescent COVID-19. The chain links TRBV27 to TRBJ1-2, with D maybe TRBD1 (5 bases). The CDR3 region is CASSPDGGDYTF. The CDR3 nucleotides read TGTGCCAGCAGTCCCGATGGGGGGGACTACACCTTC.